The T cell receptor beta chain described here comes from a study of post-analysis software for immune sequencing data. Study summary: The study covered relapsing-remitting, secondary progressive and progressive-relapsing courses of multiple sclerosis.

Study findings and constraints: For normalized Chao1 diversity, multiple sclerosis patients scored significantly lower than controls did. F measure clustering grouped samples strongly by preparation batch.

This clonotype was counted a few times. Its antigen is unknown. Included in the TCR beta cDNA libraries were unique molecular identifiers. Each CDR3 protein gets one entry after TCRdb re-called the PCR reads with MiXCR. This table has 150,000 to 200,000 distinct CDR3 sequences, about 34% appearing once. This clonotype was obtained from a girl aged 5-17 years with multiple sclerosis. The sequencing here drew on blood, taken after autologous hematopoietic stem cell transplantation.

CDR3 sequence (DNA): TGTGCCAGCAGCTCATTACCGGGACAGACCACAGATACGCAGTATTTT. Its translation: CASSSLPGQTTDTQYF. The chain employs TRBV7-9 and TRBJ2-3; 7 bases are shared with TRBD1. Germline trimming cut 4 bases from V and 2 bases from J; bases unmatched to any gene: 9. The CDR3 loop spans 16 amino acids. Germline-derived CDR1 and CDR2 are SEHNR and FQNEAQ (reference sequence).